This TCR beta chain derives from a study of beta chain features in type 1 diabetes. Study at large: On cell yields, gender and age, patients and healthy donors were similar. Notes on the study in general: When VDJ junctions were examined, type 1 diabetes patients showed fewer insertions and more deletions.

Of note for this clone: What it binds is unknown. This specimen includes other DNA sequences encoding the same CDR3.

Every isolated RNA sample was fully reverse transcribed, so sequencing captured expressed TCRB transcripts. The table came from immunoSEQ multiplex PCR; TCRdb's copy has only in-frame clones and leaves some out. The table includes over 500,000 clones, 15% to 18% detected once. The CDR3 sequence is 12 residues long. V lost 0 bases to trimming and J lost 5 bases, with 4 bases between them. CDR1 is SGDLS, CDR2 YYNGEE, per germline. The TCR was taken from a man aged 18 to 30 in good health. Sequencing used naive CD4+ T cells from blood. The chain recombines TRBV9 with TRBJ2-3; no clear D. As DNA, the CDR3 is TGTGCCAGCAGCGTAGTAGGAGATACGCAGTATTTT. It yields the protein CASSVVGDTQYF.